These 10 T cell receptor beta chains were all obtained from the same sample, sequenced in a study of shared clonotypes between healthy human individuals (dated by TCRdb to between 2020 and 2021). Library prep was done by the immunoSEQ multiplex PCR assay. The source is immuneACCESS, and TCRdb retained only in-frame sequences with V and J called. Part of the clones is not carried over; for the studies checked, unresolved V genes explain less than half of this, and the remainder is unexplained. This sample has some 2.4 million clones in its table, and 93% of those were observed once. About 0.34% of the sample belongs to the ten largest clones. The sequenced sample was naive CD4+ T cells from PBMCs. The cell subset or site label for this specimen denotes: CD45RA+ positively selected. These receptors were collected from a young man in good health. Some clones in this sample may be carry-over from other donors' samples.

In its sample, this clone was seen once. The rearrangement uses TRBV6-5 and TRBJ2-2, with 12 bases that match TRBD2. CDR1 and CDR2 from the germline V gene are MNHEY and SVGAGI. This CDR3 is built from 16 residues. With V trimmed by 4 bases and J by 7 bases, 7 bases remained unmatched. CDR3 nucleotides: TGTGCCAGCAGTTGGGCTAGCGGGAGGGATCGCGGGGAGCTGTTTTTT. Its translation: CASSWASGRDRGELFF.

This chain uses TRBV7-6 with TRBJ2-7; 7 bases are a match to TRBD2. CDR1 is SGHVS and CDR2 is FNYEAQ in the germline V gene. This CDR3 has 15 amino acids. The V and J ends lost 1 base and 2 bases, in that order; junction bases with no gene match: 5. For the CDR3, the DNA is TGTGCCAGCAGCTTAGGTGCGGGGGTAACCTACGAGCAGTACTTC. Protein: CASSLGAGVTYEQYF.

This chain joins TRBV7-9 and TRBJ2-5, with no clear D. Germline V gene lookup returns CDR1 SEHNR and CDR2 FQNEAQ (reference sequence). V lost 5 bases to trimming and J lost 11 bases, with 12 bases between them. This CDR3 is built from 11 residues. The CDR3 region is CASSQGKEQYF. For the CDR3, the DNA is TGTGCCAGCAGCCAAGGGAAGGAGCAGTACTTC.

This clone was observed a single time. The CDR3 here is CASGKTDTYEQYF. In DNA form, the CDR3 reads TGCGCCAGCGGCAAAACGGACACCTACGAGCAGTACTTC. V usage is TRBV5-1 and J usage is TRBJ2-7; the D gene is possibly TRBD1 (5 bases). The germline V and J ends were trimmed by 7 bases and 2 bases, with 13 bases remaining between them. This CDR3 has 13 amino acids. Germline values: CDR1 SGHRS, CDR2 YFSETQ. Filled out from reference TRBV5-1 and TRBJ2-7, the complete variable domain reads KAGVTQTPRYLIKTRGQQVTLSCSPISGHRSVSWYQQTPGQGLQFLFEYFSETQRNKGNFPGRFSGRQFSNSRSEMNVSTLELGDSALYLCASGKTDTYEQYFGPGTRLTVT.

The rearrangement uses TRBV19 and TRBJ2-1; 8 nucleotides line up with TRBD2. Trimming removed 3 bases from V and 4 bases from J; junction bases left unmatched: 8. This CDR3 is built from 16 residues. Germline V CDR1 and CDR2: LNHDA, SQIVND (reference sequence). The CDR3: CASSIVTSGFYNEQFF. The CDR3 nucleotides read TGTGCCAGTAGTATCGTAACTAGCGGTTTTTACAATGAGCAGTTCTTC. Using reference TRBV19 and TRBJ2-1 for the parts outside the CDR3, the full variable domain is DGGITQSPKYLFRKEGQNVTLSCEQNLNHDAMYWYRQDPGQGLRLIYYSQIVNDFQKGDIAEGYSVSREKKESFPLTVTSAQKNPTAFYLCASSIVTSGFYNEQFFGPGTRLTVL.

The chain recombines TRBV5-4 with TRBJ2-1, with 7 bases fitting TRBD1. The length of the CDR3 is 15 residues. Germline V gene lookup returns CDR1 SGHNT and CDR2 YYREEE (reference sequence). V shed 4 bases, J shed 4 bases, and the junction held 8 bases outside the gene matches. CDR3 loop: CASSPGQARYNEQFF. The CDR3 DNA sequence: TGTGCCAGCAGCCCCGGACAGGCAAGGTACAATGAGCAGTTCTTC.

This clone was observed once. The J gene is TRBJ1-1, the V gene TRBV2; perhaps TRBD1 as D (5 bases). The ends were cut back, 4 bases at V and 3 bases at J, with 12 bases in the middle. The CDR3 extends over 14 amino acids. CDR1 SNHLY and CDR2 FYNNEI come from the germline V gene. DNA for the CDR3: TGTGCCAGCAGTGTGAGGAGGGGAGACACTGAAGCTTTCTTT. Its protein is CASSVRRGDTEAFF.

The rearrangement joins TRBV11-2 to TRBJ1-1; TRBD1 agrees at 7 bases. Germline assignment: CDR1 SGHAT and CDR2 FQNNGV. The trim removed 1 base at V and 6 bases at J, leaving 5 bases unmatched. The CDR3 extends over 14 amino acids. Here the CDR3 DNA reads TGTGCCAGCAGCTTAGCGGGCAGGGGGGCTGAAGCTTTCTTT. Translated: CASSLAGRGAEAFF.

This chain links TRBV28 with TRBJ2-1; 16 bases align to TRBD2. Germline loops: CDR1 MDHEN, CDR2 SYDVKM. V dropped 6 bases and J dropped 0; count of bases not matched to a gene: 5. The CDR3 contains 18 residues. The CDR3 region has the DNA TGTGCCAGCAGGGCCGGGACTAGCGGGAGGGGCTCCTACAATGAGCAGTTCTTC. Protein sequence: CASRAGTSGRGSYNEQFF.

A note on this clone: At one end the junction does not follow the germline gene, possibly because of a read error. The gene calls are TRBV5-4 and TRBJ1-5; D gene ambiguous. The germline gives CDR1 SGHNT, CDR2 YYREEE (reference sequence). The CDR3 has 12 amino acids. The CDR3 reads CATSDSNQPQHF. The CDR3 DNA follows: TGTGCCACCAGCGATAGCAATCAGCCCCAGCATTTT.